This T cell receptor beta chain appears in the sequencing data of a study of blood T cells in healthy people across ages. Study results and limitations: A greater number of naive CD4+ cells and higher diversity distinguished long-lived donors from aged donors. Older age coincided with a roughly linear decline in TCR beta diversity per million T cells.

Germline V lookup: CDR1 SGHTA, CDR2 FQGNSA. V gave up 5 bases and J gave up 7 bases, with 15 bases separating them. This CDR3 is built from 14 residues. A second PCR of 7 to 11 cycles used a sample-barcoded 5' primer and a J-beta primer mix. All cDNA molecules were each tagged by a template-switch adaptor with 12 random nucleotides. Every individual sample yielded 2.5 million or more paired-end reads (each containing CDR3). TCRdb reprocessed the 5' RACE reads via MiXCR and lists one record per CDR3 protein. The sample records approximately 900,000 distinct CDR3 sequences, around 48% being singletons. On this clonotype: What it binds is unknown.

The sequenced sample was blood. This sequence originates from a man aged 25 to 40 in good health. V usage is TRBV7-2 and J usage is TRBJ1-5; tentatively, D is TRBD1 (6 bases). CDR3 amino acids: CASSPDSGGQPQHF. The CDR3 nucleotides read TGTGCCAGCAGCCCGGACAGTGGGGGACAGCCCCAGCATTTT.